Listed below are T cell receptor beta chains from one sample, sequenced in a study of blood T cells in healthy people across ages. TCRdb analysed the 5' RACE reads with MiXCR anew, one entry per CDR3 protein. Counted here are fewer than 1,000,000 distinct CDR3 sequences, about 45% occurring once; the ten biggest clones make up 15% to 20%. Sequencing input: blood. The receptors were sampled from a man older than 75 in good health. CDR3s include the opening cysteine and the closing phenylalanine or tryptophan. Each record gives: clone size, J gene, V gene, D gene, CDR3 DNA, CDR3 protein. D genes are given only for firm matches. Not every row has a clone size; where given, it reads once, few, many or a size class.

clone size: NA; J gene: TRBJ2-2; V gene: TRBV6-1; D gene: NA; CDR3 DNA: TGTGCCAGCAGTGAAATCCCAGCGAACACCGGGGAGCTGTTTTTT; CDR3 protein: CASSEIPANTGELFF
clone size: few; J gene: TRBJ2-3; V gene: TRBV29-1; D gene: NA; CDR3 DNA: TGCAGCGTTGGATTAGCGCCTACAGATACGCAGTATTTT; CDR3 protein: CSVGLAPTDTQYF
clone size: NA; J gene: TRBJ1-2; V gene: TRBV6-5; D gene: NA; CDR3 DNA: TGTGCCAGCAGAACAGGACCTAGCTCTGGCTACACCTTC; CDR3 protein: CASRTGPSSGYTF
clone size: few; J gene: TRBJ2-7; V gene: TRBV27; D gene: TRBD2; CDR3 DNA: TGTGCCAGCAGTCTCTGGGGGGGGGATACCGAGCAGTACTTC; CDR3 protein: CASSLWGGDTEQYF
clone size: NA; J gene: TRBJ2-5; V gene: TRBV4-1; D gene: NA; CDR3 DNA: TGCGCCAGCAGCCAAGCAAATGGGTATAGACAAGAGACCCAGTACTTC; CDR3 protein: CASSQANGYRQETQYF
clone size: NA; J gene: TRBJ1-6; V gene: TRBV7-2; D gene: TRBD1; CDR3 DNA: TGTGCCAGCAGCTTCGACAGGGCCACCGGGGGAGCACCCCTCCACTTT; CDR3 protein: CASSFDRATGGAPLHF
clone size: NA; J gene: TRBJ2-3; V gene: TRBV6-2/TRBV6-3; D gene: TRBD2; CDR3 DNA: TGTGCCAGCAGCTCCCATCATAGCGGGAGAACAGATACGCAGTATTTT; CDR3 protein: CASSSHHSGRTDTQYF
clone size: NA; J gene: TRBJ2-3; V gene: TRBV20-1; D gene: TRBD2; CDR3 DNA: TGCAGTGCTTTAGCGGGAGCCCCAGATACGCAGTATTTT; CDR3 protein: CSALAGAPDTQYF
clone size: few; J gene: TRBJ2-7; V gene: TRBV3-1; D gene: NA; CDR3 DNA: TGTGCCAGCAGCCAAGCCTCGGACAGTTCCTACGAGCAGTACTTC; CDR3 protein: CASSQASDSSYEQYF
clone size: many; J gene: TRBJ2-7; V gene: TRBV5-1; D gene: NA; CDR3 DNA: TGCGCCAGCAGCCGGGATAGTAGCTCCTACGAGCAGTACTTC; CDR3 protein: CASSRDSSSYEQYF
clone size: few; J gene: TRBJ2-1; V gene: TRBV6-6; D gene: TRBD2; CDR3 DNA: TGTGCCAGCAGACCCGGACTAGCGGGGGGGGATGAGCAGTTCTTC; CDR3 protein: CASRPGLAGGDEQFF
clone size: few; J gene: TRBJ2-1; V gene: TRBV7-2; D gene: NA; CDR3 DNA: TGTGCCAGCAGCAAAACGAGGGGTGGAACTGGCTCCTACAATGAGCAGTTCTTC; CDR3 protein: CASSKTRGGTGSYNEQFF
clone size: NA; J gene: TRBJ2-7; V gene: TRBV29-1; D gene: NA; CDR3 DNA: TGTAGCGTCTGGACCTATAGAACTACCAACAACAATGAGCAGTACTTC; CDR3 protein: CSVWTYRTTNNNEQYF
clone size: NA; J gene: TRBJ1-1; V gene: TRBV12-3/TRBV12-4; D gene: NA; CDR3 DNA: TGTGCCAGCAGTTGGCAGCAAATGAACACTGAAGCTTTCTTT; CDR3 protein: CASSWQQMNTEAFF
clone size: NA; J gene: TRBJ1-6; V gene: TRBV29-1; D gene: NA; CDR3 DNA: TGCAGCGTTCGTGACGGGAGCTCCTATAATTCACCCCTCCACTTT; CDR3 protein: CSVRDGSSYNSPLHF
clone size: once; J gene: TRBJ2-7; V gene: TRBV12-3/TRBV12-4; D gene: NA; CDR3 DNA: TGTGCCAGCAGTTCAAGGACAGGGAGGGACCCGAGCTCCTACAATGAGCAGTACTTC; CDR3 protein: CASSSRTGRDPSSYNEQYF
clone size: NA; J gene: TRBJ1-1; V gene: TRBV6-1; D gene: NA; CDR3 DNA: TGTGCCAGCAGTGAAGGGGAGGGTTGGACTGAAGCTTTCTTT; CDR3 protein: CASSEGEGWTEAFF
clone size: few; J gene: TRBJ2-1; V gene: TRBV7-2; D gene: TRBD2; CDR3 DNA: TGTGCCAGCACCCTGAGGATCGGGAGGGCCGGGTACAATGAGCAGTTCTTC; CDR3 protein: CASTLRIGRAGYNEQFF
clone size: few; J gene: TRBJ1-5; V gene: TRBV27; D gene: TRBD1; CDR3 DNA: TGTGCCAGCACCCGATCAGGGGGCGGGACCCCCAATCAGCCCCAGCATTTT; CDR3 protein: CASTRSGGGTPNQPQHF
clone size: NA; J gene: TRBJ2-1; V gene: TRBV5-1; D gene: NA; CDR3 DNA: TGCGCCAGCACAGGACAGCGCTCCTACAATGAGCGGTTCTTC; CDR3 protein: CASTGQRSYNERFF
clone size: few; J gene: TRBJ2-1; V gene: TRBV5-1; D gene: NA; CDR3 DNA: TGCGCCAGCAGCTCCCCCGGAGGGCCTAACAATGAGCAGTTCTTC; CDR3 protein: CASSSPGGPNNEQFF
clone size: few; J gene: TRBJ2-7; V gene: TRBV3-1; D gene: NA; CDR3 DNA: TGTGCCAGCAGCCAAGCGGCGGGTCCTTCCTACGAGCAGTACTTC; CDR3 protein: CASSQAAGPSYEQYF
clone size: few; J gene: TRBJ2-3; V gene: TRBV29-1; D gene: NA; CDR3 DNA: TGCAGCGGGGCCGGTCTTGAGCAGTATTTT; CDR3 protein: CSGAGLEQYF
clone size: NA; J gene: TRBJ2-7; V gene: TRBV6-2/TRBV6-3; D gene: NA; CDR3 DNA: TGTGCCAGCAGCCCCCTGGGGCTAGCAATATCCTTCGAGCAGTACTTC; CDR3 protein: CASSPLGLAISFEQYF
clone size: once; J gene: TRBJ2-7; V gene: TRBV20-1; D gene: NA; CDR3 DNA: TGCAGTGCGCCCCATGAGAAGCTACACTCCTACGAGCAGTACTTC; CDR3 protein: CSAPHEKLHSYEQYF
clone size: few; J gene: TRBJ1-2; V gene: TRBV7-2; D gene: NA; CDR3 DNA: TGTGCCAGCAGCTTAGAGTCGCAGGGAGGATCCGGCTACACCTTC; CDR3 protein: CASSLESQGGSGYTF
clone size: many; J gene: TRBJ2-5; V gene: TRBV5-1; D gene: TRBD2; CDR3 DNA: TGCGCCAGCAGCTTATCGGGGGGGACAGAGACCCAGTACTTC; CDR3 protein: CASSLSGGTETQYF
clone size: NA; J gene: TRBJ2-5; V gene: TRBV27; D gene: NA; CDR3 DNA: TGTGCCAGCAGTCCGGGCCAGACGGGGGAGACCCAGTACTTC; CDR3 protein: CASSPGQTGETQYF
clone size: NA; J gene: TRBJ2-7; V gene: TRBV13; D gene: NA; CDR3 DNA: TGTGCCAGCAGCCTAGGAGGCAGGACAACCTACGAGCAGTACTTC; CDR3 protein: CASSLGGRTTYEQYF
clone size: NA; J gene: TRBJ2-7; V gene: TRBV7-2; D gene: NA; CDR3 DNA: TGTGCCAGCAGCTCCCGGGAGTGGGGGGCGAGGGAGCAGTACTTC; CDR3 protein: CASSSREWGAREQYF
clone size: NA; J gene: TRBJ2-7; V gene: TRBV5-1; D gene: NA; CDR3 DNA: TGCGCCAGCAGTAAAACAGGGCCGGCCTACGAGCAGTACTTC; CDR3 protein: CASSKTGPAYEQYF
clone size: few; J gene: TRBJ2-2; V gene: TRBV29-1; D gene: TRBD2; CDR3 DNA: TGCAGCGCCAAGGGGCTAGCGGGAGGGTCCGGGGAGCTGTTTTTT; CDR3 protein: CSAKGLAGGSGELFF
clone size: few; J gene: TRBJ2-3; V gene: TRBV21-1; D gene: NA; CDR3 DNA: TGTGCCAGCAGACCGTGGCCCTTCAGAGTGCTAGCGGGAGCCACAGATACGCAGTATTTT; CDR3 protein: CASRPWPFRVLAGATDTQYF
clone size: NA; J gene: TRBJ2-1; V gene: TRBV7-2; D gene: NA; CDR3 DNA: TGTGCCAGCAGCCGTCCTAACGGGACCCCTCGGGAGCAGTTCTTC; CDR3 protein: CASSRPNGTPREQFF
clone size: few; J gene: TRBJ1-2; V gene: TRBV7-2; D gene: NA; CDR3 DNA: TGTGCCAGCAGCTTAGCTAGCTGGGGCTACACCTTC; CDR3 protein: CASSLASWGYTF
clone size: NA; J gene: TRBJ1-2; V gene: TRBV4-2; D gene: NA; CDR3 DNA: TGTGCCAGCAGCCAAGAGGGCGTGATGGGCTACACCTTC; CDR3 protein: CASSQEGVMGYTF
clone size: NA; J gene: TRBJ2-3; V gene: TRBV5-6; D gene: NA; CDR3 DNA: TGTGCCAGCAGCTTGGCAGTGGGAGGCGGCACAGATACGCAGTATTTT; CDR3 protein: CASSLAVGGGTDTQYF
clone size: few; J gene: TRBJ1-2; V gene: TRBV12-3/TRBV12-4; D gene: NA; CDR3 DNA: TGTGCCAGCAGTATGACAGGACAAACTAACTATGGCTACACCTTC; CDR3 protein: CASSMTGQTNYGYTF
clone size: NA; J gene: TRBJ1-6; V gene: TRBV27; D gene: TRBD1; CDR3 DNA: TGTGCCAGCAGTTCCAAGACAGGGAATTCACCCCTCCACTTT; CDR3 protein: CASSSKTGNSPLHF
clone size: once; J gene: TRBJ2-1; V gene: TRBV3-1; D gene: NA; CDR3 DNA: TGTGCCAGCAGCCAAAGGGGTCAGTACGGTGAGCAGTTCTTC; CDR3 protein: CASSQRGQYGEQFF
clone size: NA; J gene: TRBJ1-4; V gene: TRBV20-1; D gene: NA; CDR3 DNA: TGCAGTGCACCGGGACCAACTAATGAAAAACTGTTTTTT; CDR3 protein: CSAPGPTNEKLFF
clone size: NA; J gene: TRBJ2-3; V gene: TRBV27; D gene: TRBD2; CDR3 DNA: TGTGCCAGCAGTCATCTAGCGGGGGTGAACCCTAGCACAGATACGCAGTATTTT; CDR3 protein: CASSHLAGVNPSTDTQYF
clone size: NA; J gene: TRBJ1-1; V gene: TRBV5-5; D gene: TRBD1; CDR3 DNA: TGTGCCAGCAGCTCTTCAGGGGGACAGAACACTGAAGCTTTCTTT; CDR3 protein: CASSSSGGQNTEAFF
clone size: NA; J gene: TRBJ2-5; V gene: TRBV12-3/TRBV12-4; D gene: NA; CDR3 DNA: TGTGCCAGCAGTTTATTAAGCGGCAATGAGCAGTACTTC; CDR3 protein: CASSLLSGNEQYF
clone size: NA; J gene: TRBJ1-5; V gene: TRBV12-3/TRBV12-4; D gene: NA; CDR3 DNA: TGTGCCAGCAGTTTAGACAGGGCGGATCAGCCCCAGCATTTT; CDR3 protein: CASSLDRADQPQHF
clone size: once; J gene: TRBJ2-7; V gene: TRBV28; D gene: TRBD1; CDR3 DNA: TGTGCCAGCAGTTTAGAGGGGGCGGTCGCCTACGAGCAGTACTTC; CDR3 protein: CASSLEGAVAYEQYF
clone size: few; J gene: TRBJ1-2; V gene: TRBV7-2; D gene: NA; CDR3 DNA: TGTGCCAGCAGCCCCCGGGACGGATTATATAACTATGGCTACACCTTC; CDR3 protein: CASSPRDGLYNYGYTF
clone size: NA; J gene: TRBJ2-3; V gene: TRBV12-3/TRBV12-4; D gene: NA; CDR3 DNA: TGTGCCAGCAGTGTTATCCCGCCTCCAGATACGCAGTATTTT; CDR3 protein: CASSVIPPPDTQYF
clone size: NA; J gene: TRBJ1-1; V gene: TRBV21-1; D gene: NA; CDR3 DNA: TGTGCCAGCAGCAAACCCCCGGCGGAGAAGACTGAAGCTTTCTTT; CDR3 protein: CASSKPPAEKTEAFF
clone size: NA; J gene: TRBJ2-5; V gene: TRBV12-3/TRBV12-4; D gene: TRBD2; CDR3 DNA: TGTGCCAGCACTAGCGGGCAAGAGACCCAGTACTTC; CDR3 protein: CASTSGQETQYF
clone size: NA; J gene: TRBJ2-1; V gene: TRBV7-6; D gene: NA; CDR3 DNA: TGTGCCAGCAGCTTGCTGGTGAGCTCCTACAATGAGCAGTTCTTC; CDR3 protein: CASSLLVSSYNEQFF
clone size: few; J gene: TRBJ2-3; V gene: TRBV5-1; D gene: TRBD2; CDR3 DNA: TGCGCCAGCAGCTTGGATCCGGGACTAGCGGGGTATACGCAGTATTTT; CDR3 protein: CASSLDPGLAGYTQYF
clone size: NA; J gene: TRBJ2-7; V gene: TRBV28; D gene: NA; CDR3 DNA: TGTGCCAGCAGCATAGTAGGGGAGGACGGCTACGAGCAGTACTTC; CDR3 protein: CASSIVGEDGYEQYF
clone size: NA; J gene: TRBJ2-7; V gene: TRBV28; D gene: TRBD1; CDR3 DNA: TGTGCCAGCAGATTAGACAGGGGTGGCGACGAGCAGTACTTC; CDR3 protein: CASRLDRGGDEQYF
clone size: NA; J gene: TRBJ2-1; V gene: TRBV2; D gene: NA; CDR3 DNA: TGTGCCAGCCTCGGACAGTCCTACAATGAGCAGTTCTTC; CDR3 protein: CASLGQSYNEQFF
clone size: NA; J gene: TRBJ2-1; V gene: TRBV7-2; D gene: TRBD2; CDR3 DNA: TGTGCCAGCAGCCCAAGGACTAGCGGGGGACTAGGCTCCTACAATGAGCAGCTCTTC; CDR3 protein: CASSPRTSGGLGSYNEQLF
clone size: few; J gene: TRBJ2-1; V gene: TRBV5-4; D gene: NA; CDR3 DNA: TGTGCCAGCAGCTTGGGGGCGGGTTTTGGGCAGTTCTTC; CDR3 protein: CASSLGAGFGQFF